A single sample is the source of the 16 T cell receptor beta chains below, sequenced in a study of shared clonotypes between healthy human individuals (dated by TCRdb to the early 2020s). Library method: the immunoSEQ multiplex PCR assay. This is the immuneACCESS table as TCRdb keeps it, with only in-frame sequences that have V and J called. A part of the clones is gone; compared with another copy, unresolved V genes explain less than half, and the rest is unexplained. Present in this sample are over a million clones, around 95% of which were seen just once. Together, the top ten hold 0.95% to 1.5% of the sample. Input material: naive CD4+ T cells sorted from blood. Taken with the paper, the label for cell subset or site translates to: CD45RA+ positively selected. These receptors were obtained from a man aged 25-40 years in good health.

The table lists this clone with a count of one. The V gene is TRBV5-1, the J gene TRBJ1-1, with TRBD1 identical over 9 bases. Germline-derived CDR1 and CDR2 are SGHRS and YFSETQ. Trimming took 3 bases from V and 5 from J; bases not matched to a gene: 5. This CDR3 has 14 residues. DNA for the CDR3: TGCGCCAGCAGCTGGGGGACAGGGCGAACTGAAGCTTTCTTT. This codes for CASSWGTGRTEAFF.

The V call is TRBV7-9, the J call TRBJ2-1, with 8 bases aligning to TRBD2. V shed 1 base and J 1 base; nucleotides not matched to a gene: 6. This CDR3 has 17 residues. Looked up from germline, CDR1 is SEHNR and CDR2 is FQNEAQ (reference sequence). CDR3: CASSLERSSGSYNEQFF. Here the CDR3 DNA reads TGTGCCAGCAGCTTAGAGAGATCTAGCGGGTCCTACAATGAGCAGTTCTTC.

The rearrangement uses TRBV11-2 and TRBJ2-3; D uncertain. Germline CDR1 SGHAT, CDR2 FQNNGV. Trimming left V 1 base short and J 4 bases short, with 9 bases between. The CDR3 is 14 amino acids. CDR3 in amino acids: CASSLGLLSDTQYF. CDR3 bases: TGTGCCAGCAGCTTAGGTCTCTTATCAGATACGCAGTATTTT.

On this clone: Other DNA variants within this sample encode the same CDR3. The V and J genes are TRBV28 and TRBJ2-7; 8 bases are shared with TRBD2. Trimming removed 6 bases from V and 3 bases from J; junction bases left unmatched: 4. CDR1 is MDHEN and CDR2 is SYDVKM in the germline V gene. The CDR3 covers 13 residues. CDR3 protein: CASSLAGLYEQYF. The CDR3 bases are TGTGCCAGCAGCCTAGCGGGTCTCTACGAGCAGTACTTC.

Here the CDR3 DNA reads TGTGCCAGCAGTGAAAGCTGGGCCCAGGGCCAAGATACGCAGTATTTT. This translates into CASSESWAQGQDTQYF. V is TRBV6-1 and J is TRBJ2-3; D is perhaps TRBD1 (5 bases). V gave up 2 bases and J gave up 5 bases, with 17 bases separating them. Germline V gene data show CDR1 as MNHNS and CDR2 as SASEGT. There are 16 residues in the CDR3.

The genes are TRBV5-1 and TRBJ2-5, with D perhaps TRBD1 (5 bases). The V gene lost 4 bases and the J gene lost 1 base, with 8 bases spanning the gap. Germline V gene lookup returns CDR1 SGHRS and CDR2 YFSETQ. The CDR3 has 13 amino acids. The CDR3 DNA is TGCGCCAGCAGCCAGGGATCCCAAGAGACCCAGTACTTC. Its translation is CASSQGSQETQYF.

This clone appeared once. The rearrangement uses TRBV28 and TRBJ1-3; D possibly corresponds to TRBD1 (5 bases). This CDR3 comprises 17 residues. V lost 3 bases to trimming and J lost 1 base, with 16 bases between them. The germline V gene encodes CDR1 MDHEN and CDR2 SYDVKM. The CDR3 sequence is CASSLLGLTASGNTIYF. The CDR3 nucleotides read TGTGCCAGCAGTTTGTTGGGTCTGACAGCTTCTGGAAACACCATATATTTT.

Details on this clone: The sample has other DNA sequences that encode this CDR3 too. The chain links TRBV18 to TRBJ1-2; D ambiguous. The germline gives CDR1 KGHSH, CDR2 LQKENI. The CDR3 is made up of 12 amino acids. V was pared by 3 bases and J by 1 base, with 3 bases between. The CDR3 region has the DNA TGTGCCAGCTCACCGGGTAACTATGGCTACACCTTC. Encoded protein: CASSPGNYGYTF. Full variable domain (missing parts from reference TRBV18 and TRBJ1-2): NAGVMQNPRHLVRRRGQEARLRCSPMKGHSHVYWYRQLPEEGLKFMVYLQKENIIDESGMPKERFSAEFPKEGPSILRIQQVVRGDSAAYFCASSPGNYGYTFGSGTRLTVV.

The V call is TRBV29-1, the J call TRBJ2-7; TRBD1 matches at 10 bases. The V segment lost 4 bases and the J segment 3 bases; nucleotides outside the gene matches: 9. The CDR3 sequence is 15 residues long. Per the germline V gene, CDR1 is SQVTM and CDR2 is ANQGSEA. The CDR3 DNA is TGCAGCGTTGTGTCGGGACAGGGGACCGGCTACGAGCAGTACTTC. Residues: CSVVSGQGTGYEQYF.

Here the CDR3 DNA reads TGTGCCAGCAGCGTAGGCGGGGGCAGGGCAGATACGCAGTATTTT. Amino acid sequence: CASSVGGGRADTQYF. This chain links TRBV9 with TRBJ2-3; tentatively, D is TRBD2 (7 bases). The germline gives CDR1 SGDLS, CDR2 YYNGEE. The CDR3 runs 15 residues. The germline V and J ends were trimmed by 0 bases and 4 bases, with 12 bases remaining between them.

The V and J genes are TRBV5-8 and TRBJ2-7; D is uncertain. The CDR3 loop spans 14 amino acids. The germline gives CDR1 SGHTS, CDR2 YDEGEE. Trimming took 2 bases from V and 1 from J, leaving 10 bases between them. The CDR3 bases are TGTGCCAGCAGCTTAGGAGCGCCTTCCTACGAGCAGTACTTC. It translates to CASSLGAPSYEQYF.

DNA for the CDR3: TGTGCCAGCAGTTTACTGGGGGCCGGGGAGCTGTTTTTT. Translation: CASSLLGAGELFF. The chain is built from TRBV6-5 and TRBJ2-2; the D call may be TRBD1 or TRBD2 (5 bases each). Germline CDR1 is MNHEY and CDR2 is SVGAGI. Deletions cut 4 bases from V and 6 bases from J, with 9 bases between. The CDR3 is 13 residues long.

The chain employs TRBV11-2 and TRBJ2-3; D may match TRBD1 or TRBD2 (6 bases each). Germline CDR1 SGHAT, CDR2 FQNNGV. This CDR3 has 15 amino acids. V was cut by 1 base and J by 3 bases, with 11 bases left in between. Here the CDR3 DNA reads TGTGCCAGCAGCTTAGTTGGGGGGCAAACAGATACGCAGTATTTT. Protein: CASSLVGGQTDTQYF.

The rearrangement joins TRBV5-6 to TRBJ2-5; tentatively, D is TRBD2 (5 bases). Germline-derived CDR1 and CDR2 are SGHDT and YYEEEE. V lost 4 bases and J lost 4, with 17 bases in between. The CDR3 is 15 amino acids. The CDR3 sequence is CASSPGLRMVETQYF. As DNA, the CDR3 is TGTGCCAGCAGCCCCGGACTCCGGATGGTAGAGACCCAGTACTTC.

The chain links TRBV5-1 to TRBJ2-5, with D unresolved. CDR1 and CDR2 from the germline V gene are SGHRS and YFSETQ. Trimming removed 4 bases from V and 3 bases from J, with 4 bases in between. This CDR3 is built from 11 residues. This chain's CDR3 is CASSNKETQYF. As DNA, the CDR3 is TGCGCCAGCAGCAACAAAGAGACCCAGTACTTC.

This sequence joins TRBV5-4 and TRBJ2-1; D uncertain. CDR3 length: 12 amino acids. V lost 0 bases to trimming and J lost 10 bases, with 8 bases between them. In germline, CDR1 is SGHNT, CDR2 YYREEE (reference sequence). The CDR3 loop reads CASSLVQKEQFF. The CDR3 DNA follows: TGTGCCAGCAGCTTGGTACAAAAAGAGCAGTTCTTC. Looking up the rest from reference TRBV5-4 and TRBJ2-1 gives the full variable domain: ETGVTQSPTHLIKTRGQQVTLRCSSQSGHNTVSWYQQALGQGPQFIFQYYREEENGRGNFPPRFSGLQFPNYSSELNVNALELDDSALYLCASSLVQKEQFFGPGTRLTVL.